Below, one T cell receptor beta chain is given with its context. Using immunoSEQ multiplex PCR, the repertoire was profiled, and TCRdb retains in-frame clones only, with some absent. The sample gives around 84,000 clones, roughly 90% of which show up once; approximately 0.56% is in the top ten. V lost 6 bases, J lost 6 bases, and 12 bases stayed unmatched. The CDR3 consists of 15 residues. Germline-derived CDR1 and CDR2 are MDHEN and SYDVKM. The entry originates in a study of OX40 agonist ivuxolimab in advanced cancers. The chain links TRBV28 to TRBJ1-1; 8 positions match TRBD1. This clonotype was obtained from an adult with an advanced solid tumor such as melanoma, head and neck, liver or kidney cancer. The source was CD4+ or CD8+ T cells sorted from blood, collected in a trial of the OX40 agonist ivuxolimab. CDR3 residues: CASRPPPTGASEAFF. CDR3 in DNA: TGTGCCAGCAGGCCGCCCCCGACAGGGGCCTCTGAAGCTTTCTTT.